The T cell receptor beta chain under discussion was sequenced for a study of cytotoxic CD8 clonotypes in ibrutinib-treated CLL. Study at large: There were about 10 relapsed/refractory patients and about 15 treatment-naive patients, and approximately 17 were IGHV unmutated. Sequenced samples delivered averages of 255,043 productive templates and around 90,000 productive rearrangements. Overall study results and limits: Stable or contracted on treatment, public clonotypes were also uncommon.

A few counts support this clone. Its cognate antigen is unknown. The CDR3 totals 15 residues. From germline, CDR1 is SGHTA and CDR2 FQGTGA. V was pared by 2 bases and J by 7 bases, with 12 bases between. Depths of 1 in 200,000 to 1 in 1 million T cells were the sequencing target. Sequencing used immunoSEQ multiplex PCR; TCRdb keeps in-frame clones, though not all of them. The table shows tens of thousands of clones, with roughly 45% occurring only once. The chain uses TRBV7-3 and TRBJ1-6; no clear D gene. Sample: PBMCs, taken before ibrutinib treatment. The clonotype was recovered from a human donor with chronic lymphocytic leukemia. The CDR3 protein is CASSLRGPPNSPLHF. CDR3 nucleotide sequence: TGTGCCAGCAGCTTACGAGGACCCCCGAATTCACCCCTCCACTTT.